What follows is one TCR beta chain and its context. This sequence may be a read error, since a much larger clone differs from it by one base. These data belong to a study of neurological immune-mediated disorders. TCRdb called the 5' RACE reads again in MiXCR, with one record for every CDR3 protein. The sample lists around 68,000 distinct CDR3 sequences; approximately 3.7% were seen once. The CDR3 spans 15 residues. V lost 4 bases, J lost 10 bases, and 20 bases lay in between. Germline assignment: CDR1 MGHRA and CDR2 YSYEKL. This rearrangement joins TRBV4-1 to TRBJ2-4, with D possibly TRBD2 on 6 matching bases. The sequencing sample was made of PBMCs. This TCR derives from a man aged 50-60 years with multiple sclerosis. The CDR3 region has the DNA TGCGCCAGCAGCCCCCGGCGGGGTGGTGGAAAAATTCAGTACTTC. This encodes CASSPRRGGGKIQYF.